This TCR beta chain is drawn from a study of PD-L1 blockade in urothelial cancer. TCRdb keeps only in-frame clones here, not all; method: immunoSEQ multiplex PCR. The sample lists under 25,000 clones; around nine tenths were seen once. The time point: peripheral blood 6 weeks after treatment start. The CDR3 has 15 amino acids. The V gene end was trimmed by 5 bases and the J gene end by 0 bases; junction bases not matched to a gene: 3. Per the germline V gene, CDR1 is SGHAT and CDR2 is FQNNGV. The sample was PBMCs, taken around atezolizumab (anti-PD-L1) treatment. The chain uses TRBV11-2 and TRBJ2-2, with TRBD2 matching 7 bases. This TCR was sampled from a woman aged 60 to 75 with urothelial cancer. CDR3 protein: CASSGAGTNTGELFF. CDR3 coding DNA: TGTGCCAGCAGCGGAGCGGGGACGAACACCGGGGAGCTGTTTTTT.